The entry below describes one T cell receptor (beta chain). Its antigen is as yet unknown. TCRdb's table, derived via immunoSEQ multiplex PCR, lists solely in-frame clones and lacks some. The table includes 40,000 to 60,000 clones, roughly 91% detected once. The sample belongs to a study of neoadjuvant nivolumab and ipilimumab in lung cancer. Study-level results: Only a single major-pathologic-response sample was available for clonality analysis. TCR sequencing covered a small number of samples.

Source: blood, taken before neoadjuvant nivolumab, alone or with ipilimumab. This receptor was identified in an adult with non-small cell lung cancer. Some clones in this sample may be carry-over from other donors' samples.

In DNA form, the CDR3 reads TGCGCCAGCAGCTTGGGTGGGAGGGAGGACCCGCAGTACTTC. Translating it yields CASSLGGREDPQYF. The chain carries TRBV5-1 and TRBJ2-7, with TRBD2 matching 7 bases. The V segment lost 0 bases and the J segment 9 bases; nucleotides outside the gene matches: 9. Germline loops: CDR1 SGHRS, CDR2 YFSETQ. The CDR3 loop spans 14 amino acids.